Sequencing of this T cell receptor beta chain was carried out in a study of T cell repertoires in cytomegalovirus infection. Turning to the study itself: Both a matching HLA type and CMV infection were indicated by public TCR beta signatures. Study-wide results and caveats: There were carriers of CMV plus the relevant HLA, and cumulative public TCR beta family frequency identified them.

After removal of 2 bases from V and 7 bases from J, the junction contained 3 bases not matched to a gene. The CDR3 is 15 amino acids. Germline-derived CDR1 and CDR2 are MNHEY and SVGEGT. TCRdb itself ran the reads through MiXCR, one entry per CDR3 protein. There are about 190,000 distinct CDR3 sequences in the sample; roughly 9% occur only once, and about 5% lies in the top ten. This clonotype was counted ten times or more. Its antigen remains unknown. Sequences were obtained from PBMCs. This receptor was taken from a human donor in good health (CMV status not recorded). Some clones in this sample may be carry-over from other donors' samples. This chain joins TRBV6-2 or TRBV6-3 and TRBJ2-1, with 12 bases matching TRBD2. DNA of the CDR3: TGTGCCAGCAGTTACCCGACTAGCGGGAGTAATGAGCAGTTCTTC. Its translation: CASSYPTSGSNEQFF.